The 15 T cell receptor beta chains in this list originate from one sample, sequenced in a study of T cell changes during pregnancy in multiple sclerosis. Sequencing was performed with immunoSEQ multiplex PCR; in TCRdb, only in-frame clones are kept and a portion is missing. In the table there are approximately 44,000 clones, 80% to 95% of which are singletons. This specimen consisted of CD4+ T cells from peripheral blood mononuclear cells, obtained in the second trimester of pregnancy. The receptors were gathered from a female donor in good health, enrolled as a control in a pregnancy study.

V usage is TRBV7-9 and J usage is TRBJ2-5; 7 positions match TRBD2. There are 15 residues in the CDR3. Germline V gene sequence: CDR1 SEHNR, CDR2 FQNEAQ (reference sequence). V shed 2 bases, J shed 5 bases, and the junction held 8 bases outside the gene matches. The CDR3 bases are TGTGCCAGCAGCTTACGCCGGGAGGCTGAGGAGACCCAGTACTTC. It specifies CASSLRREAEETQYF.

In its sample, this clone was seen once. V is TRBV7-2 and J is TRBJ2-3, with 12 nucleotides matching TRBD1. Germline V gives CDR1 SGHTA, CDR2 FQGNSA. The CDR3 is 14 residues long. Germline trimming cut 4 bases from V and 4 bases from J; bases unmatched to any gene: 0. CDR3 nucleotides: TGTGCCAGCAGCTGGGACAGGGGGCCAGATACGCAGTATTTT. Its translation is CASSWDRGPDTQYF.

J is TRBJ2-7 and V is TRBV7-8, with a weak D call TRBD1 (5 bases). The CDR3 contains 14 residues. V shed 1 base and J shed 3 bases, with 10 bases lying between them. The V gene's germline CDR1 is SGHVS and CDR2 FQNEAQ. Written as DNA, the CDR3 is TGTGCCAGCAGCTTAGTAGCCAGGGACTACGAGCAGTACTTC. Protein product: CASSLVARDYEQYF. The whole variable domain, filled in from reference TRBV7-8 and TRBJ2-7, reads GAGVSQSPRYKVAKRGQDVALRCDPISGHVSLFWYQQALGQGPEFLTYFQNEAQLDKSGLPSDRFFAERPEGSVSTLKIQRTQQEDSAVYLCASSLVARDYEQYFGPGTRLTVT.

J is TRBJ2-1 and V is TRBV27; 10 nucleotides line up with TRBD2. There are 15 residues in the CDR3. After removal of 6 bases from V and 5 bases from J, the junction contained 7 bases not matched to a gene. Germline CDR1 MNHEY, CDR2 SMNVEV (reference sequence). CDR3 bases: TGTGCCAGCAGACCCAGCGGGAGGGGTGACAATGAGCAGTTCTTC. It codes for CASRPSGRGDNEQFF.

The rearrangement joins TRBV11-2 to TRBJ2-3; TRBD2 agrees at 7 bases. This CDR3 contains 15 residues. Germline V gene sequence: CDR1 SGHAT, CDR2 FQNNGV. Germline trimming cut 5 bases from V and 3 bases from J; bases unmatched to any gene: 8. CDR3 nucleotides: TGTGCCAGCAGCATAGGAGCGGGATGGACAGATACGCAGTATTTT. Translation: CASSIGAGWTDTQYF.

The chain links TRBV6-5 to TRBJ1-4; no clear D. The germline V gene has CDR1 MNHEY and CDR2 SVGAGI. The V and J ends lost 8 bases and 7 bases respectively, with 8 bases between them. The CDR3 runs 11 residues. The DNA for the CDR3 is TGTGCCAGCGGGGAGGGTGAAAAACTGTTTTTT. As protein: CASGEGEKLFF.

The DNA of the CDR3 is TGCGCCAGCAGCTTGGGGGGACTAGCGGGGGCCGCGTACTTC. This sequence encodes CASSLGGLAGAAYF. The chain employs TRBV5-1 and TRBJ2-5; TRBD2 agrees at 14 bases. CDR1 and CDR2 (germline): SGHRS, YFSETQ. The junction had 5 bases not matched to a gene; V was cut back by 0 bases and J by 13 bases. This CDR3 is 14 amino acids long.

This rearrangement joins TRBV6-9 to TRBJ2-1; 9 positions agree with TRBD2. This CDR3 contains 23 residues. V shed 9 bases and J 7 bases; nucleotides not matched to a gene: 37. Looked up from germline, CDR1 is MNHGY and CDR2 is SVAAGI. The CDR3 coding sequence is TGTGCCAGAATTACTACCCAAAGGGATCGCGACTCGGGGCGGGAGGGCCACGGTAATGAGCAGTTCTTC. This translates into CARITTQRDRDSGREGHGNEQFF.

The V gene is TRBV7-9, the J gene TRBJ2-5; 10 bases align to TRBD1. The CDR3 sequence is 16 residues long. Unmatched junction bases numbered 7, after V lost 2 bases and J lost 4 bases. The V gene's germline CDR1 is SEHNR and CDR2 FQNEAQ (reference sequence). CDR3 nucleotide sequence: TGTGCCAGCAGCTTACGTGGGACAGGGGTTCGAGAGACCCAGTACTTC. Translating it yields CASSLRGTGVRETQYF.

The genes are TRBV28 and TRBJ1-5; TRBD1 matches at 9 bases. Germline trimming cut 9 bases from V and 5 bases from J; bases unmatched to any gene: 8. CDR1 is MDHEN, CDR2 SYDVKM, per germline. This CDR3 spans 14 amino acids. CDR3 region: CASQSGTGYQPQHF. CDR3 sequence (DNA): TGTGCCAGTCAGTCCGGGACAGGGTATCAGCCCCAGCATTTT.

The chain recombines TRBV11-3 with TRBJ2-1; D is perhaps TRBD1 (6 bases). CDR3 length equals 18 residues. CDR1 is SGHNT and CDR2 is YENEEA in the germline V gene. V dropped 0 bases and J dropped 4 bases, with 19 bases sitting between them. The CDR3 loop is CASSLEGGAGDTYNEQFF. The CDR3 region has the DNA TGTGCCAGCAGCTTAGAAGGGGGAGCAGGGGACACTTACAATGAGCAGTTCTTC.

The chain employs TRBV6-5 and TRBJ1-2; D perhaps matches TRBD1 (6 bases). CDR3 length: 14 amino acids. Per the germline V gene, CDR1 is MNHEY and CDR2 is SVGAGI. V shed 2 bases and J shed 3 bases, with 10 bases lying between them. CDR3 residues: CASSYKDRYYGYTF. In nucleotides, the CDR3 is TGTGCCAGCAGTTACAAGGACAGATACTATGGCTACACCTTC.

The chain has TRBV19 and TRBJ2-1; 10 nucleotides line up with TRBD2. With V trimmed by 3 bases and J by 6 bases, 11 bases remained unmatched. The CDR3 has 17 residues. Germline V gene sequence: CDR1 LNHDA, CDR2 SQIVND (reference sequence). The CDR3 DNA is TGTGCCAGTAGTATTCCTCTCTCTAGCGGGGGACGCAATGAGCAGTTCTTC. Protein: CASSIPLSSGGRNEQFF. Using reference TRBV19 and TRBJ2-1 for the parts outside the CDR3, the full variable domain is DGGITQSPKYLFRKEGQNVTLSCEQNLNHDAMYWYRQDPGQGLRLIYYSQIVNDFQKGDIAEGYSVSREKKESFPLTVTSAQKNPTAFYLCASSIPLSSGGRNEQFFGPGTRLTVL.

The chain recombines TRBV6-6 with TRBJ1-1; possible D gene TRBD1, 5 bases. The CDR3 contains 14 residues. CDR1 and CDR2 (germline): MNHNY, SVGAGI (reference sequence). Trimming took 6 bases from V and 1 from J, leaving 12 bases between them. CDR3 coding DNA: TGTGCCAGCAGCCAACCGGGGGGGAACACTGAAGCTTTCTTT. Residues: CASSQPGGNTEAFF.

The chain combines TRBV7-6 with TRBJ2-3; TRBD2 might be the D (5 bases). The V gene lost 1 base and the J gene lost 6 bases, with 14 bases spanning the gap. CDR1 SGHVS and CDR2 FNYEAQ come from the germline V gene. CDR3 length equals 15 residues. CDR3 sequence reads: CASSLGLVPGDTQYF. The DNA for the CDR3 is TGTGCCAGCAGCTTAGGGCTGGTCCCGGGGGATACGCAGTATTTT.